The sequence of this T cell receptor (beta chain) was determined in a study of PD-L1 blockade in urothelial cancer. Study context: Analyses were performed on blood at 3 weeks after treatment start (the second dose) and at 6 weeks. Blood samples had a median of 141,255 T cells, roughly 84,000 unique TCRs, and clonality about 0.074.

Time point reported: pretreatment peripheral blood. Spike-ins of synthetic TCR analog templates went into each PCR. TCRdb's table, derived via immunoSEQ multiplex PCR, lists solely in-frame clones and lacks some. The table has tens of thousands of clones, roughly 90% seen once. About this clone: Its antigen is still unknown. Compared with germline, one end of the junction differs, possibly owing to a read error.

CDR3 length equals 14 residues. In germline, CDR1 is MNHNS, CDR2 SASEGT. The study, taken as a whole, reports: Sub-median blood TCR clonality before treatment predicted longer survival.

The sequence derives from a man between 60 and 70 years old with urothelial cancer. The material was PBMCs, obtained around atezolizumab (anti-PD-L1) treatment. This chain links TRBV6-1 with TRBJ2-7, with 7 bases fitting TRBD1. The CDR3 DNA sequence: TGTGCCACCAGTGTCCGGGACAGATCCTACGAGCAGTACTTC. Amino acid sequence: CATSVRDRSYEQYF.